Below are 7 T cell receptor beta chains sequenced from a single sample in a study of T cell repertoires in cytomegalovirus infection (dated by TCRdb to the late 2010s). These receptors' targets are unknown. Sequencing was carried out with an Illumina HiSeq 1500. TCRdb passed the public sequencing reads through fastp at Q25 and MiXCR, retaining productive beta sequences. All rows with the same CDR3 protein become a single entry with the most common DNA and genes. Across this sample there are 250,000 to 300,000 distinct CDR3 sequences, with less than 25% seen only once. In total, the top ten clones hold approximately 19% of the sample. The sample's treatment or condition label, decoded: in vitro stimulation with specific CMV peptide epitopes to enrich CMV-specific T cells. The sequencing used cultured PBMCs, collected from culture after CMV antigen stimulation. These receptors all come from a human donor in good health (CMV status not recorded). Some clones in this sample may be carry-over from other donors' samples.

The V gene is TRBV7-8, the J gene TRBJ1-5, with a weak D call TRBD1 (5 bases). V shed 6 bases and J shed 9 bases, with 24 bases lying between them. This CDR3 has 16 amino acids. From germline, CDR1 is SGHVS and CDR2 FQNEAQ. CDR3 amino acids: CASRPAGQGGGLPQHF. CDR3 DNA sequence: TGTGCCAGCAGACCGGCGGGGCAGGGAGGAGGATTGCCCCAGCATTTT. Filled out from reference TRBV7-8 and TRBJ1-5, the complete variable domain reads GAGVSQSPRYKVAKRGQDVALRCDPISGHVSLFWYQQALGQGPEFLTYFQNEAQLDKSGLPSDRFFAERPEGSVSTLKIQRTQQEDSAVYLCASRPAGQGGGLPQHFGDGTRLSIL.

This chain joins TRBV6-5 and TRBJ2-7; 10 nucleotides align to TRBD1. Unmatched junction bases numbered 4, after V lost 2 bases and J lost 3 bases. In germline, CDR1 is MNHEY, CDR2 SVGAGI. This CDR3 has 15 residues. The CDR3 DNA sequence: TGTGCCAGCAGTTACGACCGGGACAGGGGCTACGAGCAGTACTTC. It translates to CASSYDRDRGYEQYF.

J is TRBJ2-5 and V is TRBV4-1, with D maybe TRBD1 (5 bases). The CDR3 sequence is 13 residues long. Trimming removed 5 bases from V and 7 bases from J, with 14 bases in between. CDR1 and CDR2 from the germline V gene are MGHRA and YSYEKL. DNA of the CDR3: TGCGCCAGCAGCACACAGGTTGGGGTGACCCAGTACTTC. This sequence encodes CASSTQVGVTQYF.

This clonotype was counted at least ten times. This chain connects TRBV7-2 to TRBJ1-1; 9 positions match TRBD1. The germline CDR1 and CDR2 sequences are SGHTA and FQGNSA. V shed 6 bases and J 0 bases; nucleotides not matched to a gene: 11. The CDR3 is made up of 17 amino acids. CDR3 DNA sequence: TGTGCCAGCAGATCTACCGGGACAGGGTTCATGAACACTGAAGCTTTCTTT. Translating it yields CASRSTGTGFMNTEAFF.

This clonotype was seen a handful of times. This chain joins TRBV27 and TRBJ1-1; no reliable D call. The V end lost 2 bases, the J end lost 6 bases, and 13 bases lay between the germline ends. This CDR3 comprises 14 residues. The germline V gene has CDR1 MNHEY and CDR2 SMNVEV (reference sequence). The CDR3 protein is CASSLSSIRAEAFF. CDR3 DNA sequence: TGTGCCAGCAGTTTAAGTTCAATCCGTGCTGAAGCTTTCTTT.

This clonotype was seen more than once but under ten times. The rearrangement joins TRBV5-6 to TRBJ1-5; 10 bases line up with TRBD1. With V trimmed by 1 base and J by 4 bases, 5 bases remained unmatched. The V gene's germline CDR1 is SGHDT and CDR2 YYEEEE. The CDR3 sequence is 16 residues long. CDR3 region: CASSLYGQGGNQPQHF. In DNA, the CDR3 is TGTGCCAGCAGCTTGTACGGACAGGGGGGGAATCAGCCCCAGCATTTT.

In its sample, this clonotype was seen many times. The CDR3 sequence: CASSGRREIYTEAFF. CDR3 bases: TGTGCCAGCAGCGGTCGCAGGGAAATATACACTGAAGCTTTCTTT. The V gene is TRBV7-8, the J gene TRBJ1-1; maybe TRBD1 (5 bases). Germline loops: CDR1 SGHVS, CDR2 FQNEAQ. V dropped 5 bases and J dropped 3 bases, with 16 bases sitting between them. The CDR3 contains 15 residues.